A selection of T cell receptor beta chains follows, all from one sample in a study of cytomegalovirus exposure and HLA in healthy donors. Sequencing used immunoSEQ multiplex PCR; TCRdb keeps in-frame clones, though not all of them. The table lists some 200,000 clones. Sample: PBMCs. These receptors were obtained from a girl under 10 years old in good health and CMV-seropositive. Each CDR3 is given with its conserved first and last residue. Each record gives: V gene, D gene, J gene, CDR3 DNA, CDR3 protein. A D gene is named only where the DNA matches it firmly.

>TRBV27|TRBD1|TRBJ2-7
TGTGCCAGCAGTTTCGGGACAGGCCCCTTCGAGCAGTACTTC
CASSFGTGPFEQYF
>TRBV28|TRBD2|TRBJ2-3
TGTGCCAGCAGTTTATCCAGCGGGAACACAGATACGCAGTATTTT
CASSLSSGNTDTQYF
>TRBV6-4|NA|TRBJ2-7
TGTGCTAGCAGTGACGCGGAAACAGGGACCCCACCCCACTACGAGCAGTACTTC
CASSDAETGTPPHYEQYF
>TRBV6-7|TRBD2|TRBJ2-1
TGTGCCAGCATCCTACAACGGGAGGGCCGAGATGAGCAGTTCTTC
CASILQREGRDEQFF
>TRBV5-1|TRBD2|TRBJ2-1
TGCGCCAGCCTTGGGACTAGCGGGGGGTCCTACAATGAGCAGTTCTTC
CASLGTSGGSYNEQFF
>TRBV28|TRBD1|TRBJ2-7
TGTGCCAGCACGCGGACAGGGGGCATCTCGGACGAGCAGTACTTC
CASTRTGGISDEQYF
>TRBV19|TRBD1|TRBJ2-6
TGTGCCAGTAGGGGACAGCTATACTCTGGGGCCAACGTCCTGACTTTC
CASRGQLYSGANVLTF
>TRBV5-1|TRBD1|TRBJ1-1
TGCGCCAGCAGCGAGGGGACAGCGCTGGATGAAGCTTTCTTT
CASSEGTALDEAFF
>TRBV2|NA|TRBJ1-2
TGTGCCAGCAGTGTCACGGGCTATGGCTACACCTTC
CASSVTGYGYTF
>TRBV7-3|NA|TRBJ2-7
TGTGCCAGCAGCTCAGCACAGGGACCAATTTACGAGCAGTACTTC
CASSSAQGPIYEQYF
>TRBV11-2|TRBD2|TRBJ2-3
TGTGCCAGCAGCACTACGGCCAGGTTGGGGGGGAACACAGATACGCAGTATTTT
CASSTTARLGGNTDTQYF
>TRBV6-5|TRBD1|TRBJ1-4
TGTGCCAGCAGTTCGGACAGGGCTAATGAAAAACTGTTTTTT
CASSSDRANEKLFF
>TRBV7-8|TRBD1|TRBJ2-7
TGTGCCAGCAGCTCTACCCGGGACAGGGCGGGCTACGAGCAGTACTTC
CASSSTRDRAGYEQYF
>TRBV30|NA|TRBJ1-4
TGTGCCTGGAGTTTCAGGGAAGGTGAAAAACTGTTTTTT
CAWSFREGEKLFF
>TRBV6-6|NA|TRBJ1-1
TGTGCCAGCAGTTACAACCAGGGGTATCGCACTGAAGCTTTCTTT
CASSYNQGYRTEAFF
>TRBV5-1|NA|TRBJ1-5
TGCGCCAGCAGCTTAGATTTCGCGGCCCAGCCCCAGCATTTT
CASSLDFAAQPQHF
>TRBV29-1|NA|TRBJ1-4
TGCAGCGTTACAGGGCCAACTAATGAAAAACTGTTTTTT
CSVTGPTNEKLFF
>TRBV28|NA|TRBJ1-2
TGTGCCAGCATGGCCGGCCGAGAAGGGGCCACGCGTGGCTACACCTTC
CASMAGREGATRGYTF
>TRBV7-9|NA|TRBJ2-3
TGTGCCAGCAGCTTAGAGGCTCGCGGGATCACAGATACGCAGTATTTT
CASSLEARGITDTQYF
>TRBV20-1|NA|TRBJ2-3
TGCAGTGTGGCCCAAGATACGCAGTATTTT
CSVAQDTQYF
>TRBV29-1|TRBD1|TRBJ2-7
TGCAGCGTAGAGACAGGGGATGAGGTCGAGCAGTACTTC
CSVETGDEVEQYF
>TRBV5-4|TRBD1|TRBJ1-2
TGTGCCAGCAGCTCCTCGGGACAGGGGGCCTCCACCTTC
CASSSSGQGASTF
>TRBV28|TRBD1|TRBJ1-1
TGTGCCAGCAGTCCCCCCGGACAGGGAGACACTGAAGCTTTCTTT
CASSPPGQGDTEAFF
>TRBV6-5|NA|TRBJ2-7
TGTGCCAGCAGCGACAGCCCCTACGAGCAGTACTTC
CASSDSPYEQYF
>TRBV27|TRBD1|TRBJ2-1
TGTGCCAGCAGTCCAAACCGGGACAGCAGCTACAATGAGCAGTTCTTC
CASSPNRDSSYNEQFF
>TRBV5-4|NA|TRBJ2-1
TGTGCCAGCAGCCCGGAGAGTAGCTCCTACAATGAGCAGTTCTTC
CASSPESSSYNEQFF
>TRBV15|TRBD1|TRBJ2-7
TGTGCCACCAGCGGCGGGACAGGTCGTTACGAGCAGTACTTC
CATSGGTGRYEQYF
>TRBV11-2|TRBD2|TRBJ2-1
TGTGCCAGCAGCTTCAATGATTCCGGACTAGGGGAACTCCGGGAGCAGTTCTTC
CASSFNDSGLGELREQFF
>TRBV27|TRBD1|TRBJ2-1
TGTGCCAGCAGTGTCCAGGGGGACAGGGGGCAGTTCTTC
CASSVQGDRGQFF
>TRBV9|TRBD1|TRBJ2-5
TGTGCCAGCAGCGACGGACAGGGAACCCAAGAGACCCAGTACTTC
CASSDGQGTQETQYF
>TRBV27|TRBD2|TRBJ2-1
TGTGCCAGCAGTTTAGGGACTAGCTCCTACAATGAGCAGTTCTTC
CASSLGTSSYNEQFF
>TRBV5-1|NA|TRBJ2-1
TGCGCCAGCAGCGAGGGGGAGGGAGAAGGGAACAATGAGCAGTTCTTC
CASSEGEGEGNNEQFF